Given below is one T cell receptor (beta chain) in context. What it recognizes is unknown. The data derive from a study of early stage breast cancer tumors. General study results and limits: Compared with adjacent normal breast, tumors showed 2 to 2.5-fold denser, more clonal T cells. Functional markers like CD4, CD8 and FOXP3 were missed in bulk sequencing.

The CDR3 has 15 residues. Germline CDR1 and CDR2: GTSNPN and SVGIG (reference sequence). The V gene end was trimmed by 3 bases and the J gene end by 1 base; junction bases not matched to a gene: 2. Some clones are missing from TCRdb's copy, which holds only in-frame ones; the method was immunoSEQ multiplex PCR. The repertoire holds about 53,000 clones, around nine tenths seen once, with 4.5% to 5% in the top ten. Specimen: blood. The sequence came from a person in their 70s with breast cancer. This rearrangement joins TRBV30 to TRBJ2-2; 10 nucleotides match TRBD1. The CDR3 coding sequence is TGTGCCTGGAGGACAGGGGGCTTGAACACCGGGGAGCTGTTTTTT. This sequence encodes CAWRTGGLNTGELFF.